The 17 T cell receptor beta chains in this list originate from one sample, sequenced in a study of radiation and T cells in renal cell carcinoma. As to time point: baseline pretreatment blood. Treatment here: 15 Gy SBRT to primary tumor, nephrectomy 4 weeks later. TCRdb's table, derived via immunoSEQ multiplex PCR, lists solely in-frame clones and lacks some. The sample has about 130,000 clones, about 88% seen once. The source material was blood, sampled from a patient whose treatment included radiotherapy and nephrectomy. These TCRs come from a woman between 50 and 59 years old with renal cell carcinoma.

J is TRBJ2-7 and V is TRBV6-1, with 8 bases identical to TRBD1. From germline, CDR1 is MNHNS and CDR2 SASEGT. The V segment lost 1 base and the J segment 4 bases; nucleotides outside the gene matches: 12. This CDR3 region has 17 residues. Here the CDR3 DNA reads TGTGCCAGCAGTGAAGTGTCGGCAGGGGGCGTAAAATACGAGCAGTACTTC. Encoded protein: CASSEVSAGGVKYEQYF.

J is TRBJ2-1 and V is TRBV5-6; tentatively, D is TRBD1 or TRBD2 (6 bases each). CDR3 length: 12 residues. The V end lost 2 bases, the J end lost 8 bases, and 8 bases lay between the germline ends. CDR1 SGHDT and CDR2 YYEEEE come from the germline V gene. The CDR3 region is CASSLGGYEQFF. CDR3 DNA sequence: TGTGCCAGCAGCTTAGGGGGGTATGAGCAGTTCTTC.

This chain connects TRBV5-6 to TRBJ2-7, with a weak D call TRBD2 (6 bases). V was cut by 4 bases and J by 2 bases, with 13 bases left in between. This CDR3 is built from 14 residues. The germline gives CDR1 SGHDT, CDR2 YYEEEE. The DNA for the CDR3 is TGTGCCAGCAGCACTAAGACTAGAGCCTACGAGCAGTACTTC. It translates to CASSTKTRAYEQYF.

The genes are TRBV12-5 and TRBJ2-5; TRBD2 is a possible D gene (6 bases). CDR3 length equals 16 residues. With 4 bases removed from V and 5 bases from J, the gap between germline ends came to 20 bases. The V gene's germline CDR1 is LGHNT and CDR2 FRNRAP. The CDR3 sequence: CASGSPDGGRWETQYF. The CDR3 region has the DNA TGTGCTAGTGGTTCCCCTGATGGAGGGAGGTGGGAGACCCAGTACTTC.

The CDR3 sequence is CASSAPGDRAYGYTF. In DNA form, the CDR3 reads TGTGCCAGTAGTGCTCCAGGGGACAGGGCCTATGGCTACACCTTC. The chain couples TRBV19 to TRBJ1-2; 9 bases fit TRBD1. Per the germline V gene, CDR1 is LNHDA and CDR2 is SQIVND (reference sequence). The trim removed 5 bases at V and 4 bases at J, leaving 8 bases unmatched. CDR3 length: 15 amino acids.

This clone was seen a single time. This rearrangement joins TRBV6-1 to TRBJ2-7; D may be TRBD1 (6 bases). CDR3 size: 15 residues. Germline CDR1 MNHNS, CDR2 SASEGT. The V end was cut by 4 bases, the J end by 2 bases, with 15 bases between. The CDR3 nucleotides read TGTGCCAGCAGTGGATGGGGGCCTCTGCCCTACGAGCAGTACTTC. This translates into CASSGWGPLPYEQYF.

The chain recombines TRBV6-1 with TRBJ1-5, with 7 nucleotides matching TRBD1. This CDR3 has 15 residues. CDR1 and CDR2 from the germline V gene are MNHNS and SASEGT. Trimming took 7 bases from V and 0 from J; bases not matched to a gene: 6. The CDR3 bases are TGTGCCAGCAAACTACAGGGGAATAGCAATCAGCCCCAGCATTTT. It is translated as CASKLQGNSNQPQHF.

The sample holds a few counts of this clone. The rearrangement uses TRBV5-4 and TRBJ1-1; D gene uncertain. The germline CDR1 and CDR2 sequences are SGHNT and YYREEE (reference sequence). Trimming took off 5 bases at V and 1 base at J, with 9 bases between the two ends. This CDR3 is 13 amino acids long. For the CDR3, the DNA is TGTGCCAGCAGACAGTTCACGAACACTGAAGCTTTCTTT. As protein: CASRQFTNTEAFF.

The chain joins TRBV2 to TRBJ1-2; tentative D call: TRBD1 (5 bases). Trimming removed 0 bases from V and 4 bases from J, with 9 bases in between. This CDR3 comprises 14 residues. Germline loops: CDR1 SNHLY, CDR2 FYNNEI. CDR3 sequence reads: CASSEARDFYGYTF. The CDR3 DNA follows: TGTGCCAGCAGTGAAGCGCGGGACTTCTATGGCTACACCTTC.

V gene TRBV6-5 combines with J gene TRBJ1-1, with D unresolved. CDR3 length: 14 amino acids. Germline CDR1 is MNHEY and CDR2 is SVGAGI. The V gene lost 0 bases and the J gene lost 1 base, with 6 bases spanning the gap. The CDR3 DNA reads as TGTGCCAGCAGTTACTCGGGGAAGAACACTGAAGCTTTCTTT. Protein product: CASSYSGKNTEAFF.

The CDR3 loop reads CASSDIPGGDYEKLFF. The CDR3 DNA is TGTGCCAGCAGTGATATTCCAGGGGGGGATTATGAAAAACTGTTTTTT. V is TRBV6-1 and J is TRBJ1-4; 7 bases match TRBD1. The CDR3 runs to 16 residues. Germline lookup yields CDR1 MNHNS and CDR2 SASEGT. Trimming removed 3 bases from V and 6 bases from J; junction bases left unmatched: 10.

The chain links TRBV5-1 to TRBJ1-2; the D gene is possibly TRBD1 (6 bases). The germline V and J ends were trimmed by 0 bases and 7 bases, with 19 bases remaining between them. The length of the CDR3 is 16 residues. Germline values: CDR1 SGHRS, CDR2 YFSETQ. As DNA, the CDR3 is TGCGCCAGCAGCTTGGCCCCTCAAGGGGGGGCGGGTGGCTACACCTTC. Amino acid sequence: CASSLAPQGGAGGYTF.

V usage is TRBV7-2 and J usage is TRBJ2-3; 8 bases align to TRBD1. J gave up 2 bases and V 5 bases, and 9 bases lay outside the gene matches. The CDR3 totals 16 residues. The V gene's germline CDR1 is SGHTA and CDR2 FQGNSA. The CDR3 coding sequence is TGTGCCAGCAGCCCCGGCCCCCAGGGGGCCACAGATACGCAGTATTTT. It specifies CASSPGPQGATDTQYF. Using reference TRBV7-2 and TRBJ2-3 for the parts outside the CDR3, the full variable domain is GAGVSQSPSNKVTEKGKDVELRCDPISGHTALYWYRQSLGQGLEFLIYFQGNSAPDKSGLPSDRFSAERTGGSVSTLTIQRTQQEDSAVYLCASSPGPQGATDTQYFGPGTRLTVL.

This rearrangement joins TRBV5-4 to TRBJ2-4, with D possibly matching TRBD2 (5 bases). The CDR3 extends over 16 amino acids. Germline V lookup: CDR1 SGHNT, CDR2 YYREEE (reference sequence). V lost 3 bases and J lost 0, with 13 bases in between. CDR3 in amino acids: CASSSGSLEAKNIQYF. The CDR3 nucleotides are TGTGCCAGCAGCTCGGGGTCACTAGAAGCCAAAAACATTCAGTACTTC.

This sequence joins TRBV9 and TRBJ1-1, with D maybe TRBD1 (5 bases). CDR1 is SGDLS, CDR2 YYNGEE, per germline. Trimming took 0 bases from V and 7 from J, leaving 10 bases between them. The length of the CDR3 is 13 residues. The CDR3 protein is CASSVVGENEAFF. The CDR3, as DNA: TGTGCCAGCAGCGTAGTAGGGGAGAATGAAGCTTTCTTT.

The chain uses TRBV12-5 and TRBJ2-5; D unresolved. The V gene lost 5 bases and the J gene lost 5 bases, with 12 bases spanning the gap. The CDR3 has 13 residues. Looked up from germline, CDR1 is LGHNT and CDR2 is FRNRAP. The CDR3 region has the DNA TGTGCTAGTGGTCCACCCGGGTGGGAGACCCAGTACTTC. Translation gives CASGPPGWETQYF.

The V gene is TRBV7-2, the J gene TRBJ1-1; D perhaps matches TRBD1 (5 bases). CDR1 and CDR2 (germline): SGHTA, FQGNSA. Between the trimmed V and J ends, which lost 4 bases and 2 bases, there was a span of 14 bases. This CDR3 is 15 amino acids long. The CDR3 spells CASSSPDRINTEAFF. The CDR3 nucleotides are TGTGCCAGCAGCTCTCCCGACAGAATTAACACTGAAGCTTTCTTT.